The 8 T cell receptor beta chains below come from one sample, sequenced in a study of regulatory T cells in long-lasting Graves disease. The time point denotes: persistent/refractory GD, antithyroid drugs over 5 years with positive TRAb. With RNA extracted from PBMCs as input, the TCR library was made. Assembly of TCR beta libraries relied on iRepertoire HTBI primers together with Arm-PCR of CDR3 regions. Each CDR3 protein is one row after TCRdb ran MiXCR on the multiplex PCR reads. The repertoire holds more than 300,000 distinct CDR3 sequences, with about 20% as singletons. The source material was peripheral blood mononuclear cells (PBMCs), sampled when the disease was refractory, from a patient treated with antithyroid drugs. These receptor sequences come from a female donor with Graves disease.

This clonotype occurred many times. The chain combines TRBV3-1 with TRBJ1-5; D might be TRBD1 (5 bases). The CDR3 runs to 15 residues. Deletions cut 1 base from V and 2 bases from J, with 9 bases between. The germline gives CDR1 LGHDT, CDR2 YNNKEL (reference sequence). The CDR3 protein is CASSQGGGGNQPQHF. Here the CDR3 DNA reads TGTGCCAGCAGCCAAGGAGGAGGGGGCAATCAGCCCCAGCATTTT.

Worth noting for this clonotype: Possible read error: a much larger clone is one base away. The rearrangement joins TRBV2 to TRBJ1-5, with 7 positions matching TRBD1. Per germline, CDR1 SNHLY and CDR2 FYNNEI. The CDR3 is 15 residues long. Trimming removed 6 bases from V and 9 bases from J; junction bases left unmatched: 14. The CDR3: CASRTGRGAGRPQHF. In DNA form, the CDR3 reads TGTGCCAGCAGGACAGGGAGAGGAGCAGGGCGGCCCCAGCATTTT.

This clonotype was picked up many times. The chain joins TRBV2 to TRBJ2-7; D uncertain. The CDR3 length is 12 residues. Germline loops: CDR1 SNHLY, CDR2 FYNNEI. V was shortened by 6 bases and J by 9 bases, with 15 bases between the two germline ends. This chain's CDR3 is CASRESTIGQYF. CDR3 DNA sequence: TGTGCCAGCAGGGAATCCACTATCGGGCAGTACTTC.

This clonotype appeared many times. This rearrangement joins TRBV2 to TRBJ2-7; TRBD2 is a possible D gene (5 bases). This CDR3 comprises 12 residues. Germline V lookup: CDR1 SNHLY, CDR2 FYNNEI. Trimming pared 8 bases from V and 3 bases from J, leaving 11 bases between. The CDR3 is CASGIDYYEQYF. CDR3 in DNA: TGTGCCAGCGGGATCGACTACTACGAGCAGTACTTC.

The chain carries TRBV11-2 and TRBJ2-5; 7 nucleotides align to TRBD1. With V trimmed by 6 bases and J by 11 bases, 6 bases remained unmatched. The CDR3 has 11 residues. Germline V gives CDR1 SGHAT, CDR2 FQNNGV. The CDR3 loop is CASSTGVLQYF. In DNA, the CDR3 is TGTGCCAGCAGTACAGGGGTCCTTCAGTACTTC. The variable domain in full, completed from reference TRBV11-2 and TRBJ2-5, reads EAGVAQSPRYKIIEKRQSVAFWCNPISGHATLYWYQQILGQGPKLLIQFQNNGVVDDSQLPKDRFSAERLKGVDSTLKIQPAKLEDSAVYLCASSTGVLQYFGPGTRLLVL.

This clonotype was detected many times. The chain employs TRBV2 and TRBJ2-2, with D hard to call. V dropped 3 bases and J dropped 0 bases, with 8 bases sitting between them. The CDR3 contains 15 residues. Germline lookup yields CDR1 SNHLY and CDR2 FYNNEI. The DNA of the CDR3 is TGTGCCAGCAGTGAGCTGGGCCCGAACACCGGGGAGCTGTTTTTT. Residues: CASSELGPNTGELFF.

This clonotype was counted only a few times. The CDR3 DNA is TGTGCCAGCAGTCCCCTCGGAGACGGGGAGCTGTTTTTT. Protein product: CASSPLGDGELFF. J is TRBJ2-2 and V is TRBV2; D gene ambiguous. V was shortened by 5 bases and J by 7 bases, with 11 bases between the two germline ends. This CDR3 has 13 residues. From germline, CDR1 is SNHLY and CDR2 FYNNEI.

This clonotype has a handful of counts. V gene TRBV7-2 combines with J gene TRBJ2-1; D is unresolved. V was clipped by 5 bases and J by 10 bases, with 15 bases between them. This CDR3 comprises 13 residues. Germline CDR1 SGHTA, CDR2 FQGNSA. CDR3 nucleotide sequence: TGTGCCAGCAGCGACTCTAGTCTCGGGGAGCAGTTCTTC. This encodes CASSDSSLGEQFF.